This T cell receptor (beta chain) comes out of a study of cytomegalovirus exposure and HLA in healthy donors (dated by TCRdb to between 2016 and 2019). For the study in its entirety: According to an earlier analysis of around 600 of the donors, 150 million to 200 million T cells yielded roughly 110 million unique TCR beta sequences and around 300 Gb of sequence data. Roughly 300 gigabases of sequencing data and tens of millions of unique TCR sequences made up an early release that covered several hundred HLA-typed donors. The genetic ancestry cluster associated with self-reported Caucasian donors included approximately 85% of the 300 to 400 genotyped donors. The aim of the study was to test whether cataloging public T cell receptors could identify signatures of past pathogen exposure. The T cell repertoires of some 700 subjects were profiled by immunosequencing and related to cytomegalovirus serostatus. A separate validation cohort of more than 100 different subjects was used in addition to the 666-subject first cohort. To predict cytomegalovirus infection status, the study combined high-throughput TCR immunosequencing, statistical association of individual TCRs with disease status, and machine learning. To study patterns of TCR occurrence, a later analysis re-analyzed previously published TCR beta repertoires from around 700 donors and added high-resolution HLA genotyping. In the later analysis, no new phenotypic data were used to find candidate immune exposures; instead, reliance was placed on TCR beta sequences and their occurrence across donors. An earlier analysis of 587 of the donors applied high-throughput TCR beta sequencing to assess whether each TCR beta V gene segment acted as functional or pseudogenic. Alongside the repertoire data, information on donor age, sex, ethnicity and CMV serostatus was compiled. A later genetic analysis took genome-wide SNP genotypes for about 55% of the roughly 700 donors and used that subset as a discovery cohort. Every discovery cohort repertoire had been produced on one sequencing platform. Class I and class II HLA loci were covered by the typing at four-digit resolution. Typing coverage differed by locus: A, B, C, DRB1 and DQB1 were typed in roughly 620-630 donors, DQA1 in 522, DPA1 in approximately 600, and DPB1 in around 440. Because of strong linkage in the cohort, five DR-DQ haplotypes were treated as single units for association and clustering. Across about 380 genotyped donors of the cohort, an average of roughly 250,000 unique TCR beta nucleotide sequences per donor were sequenced, and around 19% of those sequences were non-productive.

This clone was found a few times. Its antigen has not been determined. The record has no base qualities; no much larger clone is one base away. The trim is 5 bases for V and 4 bases for J, with a gap of 15 bases between the germline ends. Counted from cysteine to phenylalanine, this CDR3 has 15 amino acids. Only CDR3 DNA remains: 45 bases, in frame from the first base. CDR1 and CDR2 are read off the germline V gene as KGHSH and LQKENI. Broad study findings and their caveats: An earlier analysis of approximately 600 of the donors showed that most TCR beta V segments appeared in productive rearrangements either about 90% or about 30% of the time, which broadly matched IMGT annotations. The authors suggested that the approach could potentially be extended to other disease states and immunological phenotypes. In a later analysis, TCR association rates were found to vary across HLA loci, with the most associated TCRs seen for DRB1 alleles and the fewest for HLA-C alleles. In vitro tests confirmed that a few of the cytomegalovirus-associated TCR beta chains recognize cytomegalovirus antigens. A later analysis found that most CMV-associated TCR beta chains appeared HLA-restricted, with HLA associations seemingly driven largely by CMV exposure. Roughly uniform sequencing depth across donors was assumed in presence/absence analyses, although this assumption may not hold. Some IMGT-functional V segments, including TRBV6-2 and TRBV6-3, could not be told apart with the 87-base-pair reads, so those segments were excluded. Compared with the 666-donor mean, donors in an Asian-associated ancestry cluster had fewer N-insertions in productive TCRs, according to a later genetic analysis. Compared with equally common non-associated chains, HLA-associated TCR beta chains in a later analysis were more clonally expanded and had lower generation probabilities. Most TCR sequences were seen in very few donors, while some public TCRs were found in many individuals. The classifier was reported to diagnose cytomegalovirus status with high specificity and sensitivity in both the original and validation cohorts. For the cohort, immune exposure information was limited to CMV serostatus. The study listed 164 TCR beta chains as associated with cytomegalovirus. Because HLA typing was missing for some donors at each locus, association tests included only the typed subset. Linkage disequilibrium might explain the correlated functional status among segregating V segments, but an unknown experimental factor could not be ruled out. V-gene and J-gene trimming of TCR beta chains was associated with a missense DCLRE1C variant in a later genetic analysis, and the association was replicated in an independent cohort. A cluster of highly shared sequence variants was judged likely to represent a technical artifact of the sequencing pipeline. Specific HLA alleles were associated with 15,000 to 20,000 TCR beta sequences at a false discovery rate of 0.05 in a later analysis. In this cohort, only TCR beta chains were sequenced, and detectable features were limited by the absence of alpha or paired-chain data. Because counts were too low, roughly 17 rarely observed V segments, including chromosome 9 orphons, were left out of the earlier analysis of approximately 500 of the donors. In a later analysis, several top co-occurrence clusters were reported to appear linked to parvovirus B19, influenza, CMV and Epstein-Barr virus. Assigning TCR associations to individual alleles was difficult when HLA alleles, especially DR and DQ, strongly co-occurred. A further reported finding was that TCR beta sequences accurately predicted the HLA-A and HLA-B alleles for most subjects in the first cohort.

The cohort comprised some 700 healthy bone marrow donors. At the time of sampling, all cohort members were nominally healthy, though unrecorded immune exposures were likely present. The donor tested CMV seropositive, placing the donor among the 289 seropositive members of the cohort. Each donor provided a peripheral blood sample, and peripheral blood mononuclear cells were used for TCR beta sequencing. Genomic DNA extraction from the blood cell samples was performed with the Qiagen DNeasy Blood Extraction Kit. To prepare the library, the immunoSEQ multiplex PCR assay was applied. For the multiplex PCR, a mixture combining 60 forward primers for TCR Vbeta segments and 13 reverse primers for TCR Jbeta segments was used. The CDR3 region of rearranged TCR beta genes was amplified from genomic DNA with a multiplex PCR assay. The Illumina HiSeq System was used to sequence the amplified TCR beta libraries as 87-base-pair reads. The original methods were these. A later analysis tallied 80 million to 95 million unique TCR beta chains across the 610 or so repertoires, and approximately 11 million of those chains were shared by two or more donors. Raw reads were error-corrected and collapsed into unique sequences by a nearest-neighbor algorithm in which closely related sequences were merged to remove PCR and sequencing errors. CDR3 sequences were aligned to IMGT reference sequences to assign V, D and J gene segments. For a sequence to be retained, a match of at least six nucleotides to both a V gene segment and a J gene segment was required. Rearrangements were called productive when the CDR3 lacked stop codons and stayed in frame with V and J; all others were non-productive. CDR3 was defined by IMGT convention, running from the second conserved V-encoded cysteine to the conserved J-encoded phenylalanine. Sequences without an unambiguous match to a single V gene segment were excluded from the earlier analysis of about 640 of the donors. In an earlier analysis of a few hundred of the donors, a V segment was called functional when productive rearrangements were above 56.7%, and segregating when the standard deviation between donors exceeded 5%. A statistical classification framework was developed to diagnose cytomegalovirus status using the catalog of TCR beta chain sequences. In a later analysis, TCR nucleotide sequences were compared against IMGT/GENE-DB human TR gene sequences so that V and J genes could be assigned. The TCRdist pipeline was used in a later analysis to assign CDR3 sequences and most-parsimonious VDJ recombination scenarios. A later analysis defined each TCR beta chain by its CDR3 amino acid sequence plus V-gene family, and excluded reads lacking a unique V-gene family. A later analysis removed 550 to 650 highly shared, low-generation-probability nucleotide sequences to deal with suspected cross-contamination and a sequencing artifact. For each public chain, a later analysis derived a clonal expansion index from normalized ranks of inferred template counts within each repertoire. A later analysis computed generation probabilities with a VDJ recombination model fitted to out-of-frame rearrangements, and checked the results against IGoR. In a later analysis, TCR-TCR, TCR-HLA and TCR-CMV co-occurrence was scored with hypergeometric tests, and a repertoire-size bias correction was applied to TCR pairs. To estimate false discovery rates, a later analysis permuted the HLA or CMV assignments 20 times. In a later analysis, co-occurring TCRs were grouped using DBSCAN, and TCRdist sequence similarity was added for clustering within HLA-allele-positive subsets. Repertoires with fewer than 30,000 or more than 120,000 public chains, plus five repertoires with anomalous nucleotide sharing, were excluded from co-occurrence clustering. TCRdb limited this immuneACCESS table to in-frame rearrangements with V and J called. A share of clones is missing; checked studies link under half to unresolved V genes, and the rest is unexplained. D and trimming come from the DNA, and the V and J calls and clone size come from that table. The sample table holds roughly 180,000 clones, of which around 79% were seen once. Under 2% of the sample comes from the top ten.

In this chain, TRBV18 is recombined with TRBJ1-3; the D gene assignment is ambiguous. Sequencing was performed on PBMCs. The sequence was collected from a girl aged 10 to 17 in good health and CMV-seropositive. The nucleotide sequence reads as follows: TGTGCCAGCTCATCCGTCCAGATGGCCGGAAACACCATATATTTT. The encoded protein is CASSSVQMAGNTIYF.